The clone carrying this TCR beta chain occurred many times. The antigen remains unidentified. The entry originates in a study of T cells in Graves' hyperthyroidism and ophthalmopathy. Across the whole study: Upon initial diagnosis and before any treatment, peripheral blood was collected. Regarding the study as a whole: Most thyroid clonotypes that were expanded above 0.001 also turned up in blood.

J lost 1 base, V lost 4 bases, and 5 bases had no gene match. CDR3 length: 15 residues. The V gene's germline CDR1 is PRHDT and CDR2 FYEKMQ (reference sequence). Diagnosis relied on clinical symptoms, serum thyroxine and TRAb, thyroid ultrasound and orbital computed tomography. RNA transcripts provided the source from which TCR beta CDR3 regions were amplified. The TCR CDR3 was amplified in a first-round RT-PCR using the HTBI primer set. TCRdb reprocessed the multiplex PCR reads with MiXCR, giving one entry per CDR3 protein. Among hundreds of thousands of distinct CDR3 sequences listed, just under 20% were seen once.

The sequenced sample consisted of blood. This TCR derives from a man aged 35 to 55 with Graves' ophthalmopathy. V usage is TRBV13 and J usage is TRBJ2-3, with 7 nucleotides matching TRBD2. This chain's CDR3 is CASSSPLAGTDTQYF. The CDR3 nucleotides are TGTGCCAGCAGCTCTCCGCTAGCGGGCACAGATACGCAGTATTTT.